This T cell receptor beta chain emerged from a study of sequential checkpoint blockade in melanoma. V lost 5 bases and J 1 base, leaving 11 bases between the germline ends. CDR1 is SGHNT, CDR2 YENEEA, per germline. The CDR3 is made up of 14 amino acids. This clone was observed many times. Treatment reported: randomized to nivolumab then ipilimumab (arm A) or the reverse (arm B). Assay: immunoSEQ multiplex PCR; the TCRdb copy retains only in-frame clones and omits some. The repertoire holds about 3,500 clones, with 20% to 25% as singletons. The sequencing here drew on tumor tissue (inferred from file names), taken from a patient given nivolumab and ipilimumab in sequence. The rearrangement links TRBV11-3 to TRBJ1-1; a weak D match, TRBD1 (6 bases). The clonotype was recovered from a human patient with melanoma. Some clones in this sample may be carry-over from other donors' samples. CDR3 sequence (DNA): TGTGCCAGCAGCCCAGGACAGAGGAACACTGAAGCTTTCTTT. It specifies CASSPGQRNTEAFF.